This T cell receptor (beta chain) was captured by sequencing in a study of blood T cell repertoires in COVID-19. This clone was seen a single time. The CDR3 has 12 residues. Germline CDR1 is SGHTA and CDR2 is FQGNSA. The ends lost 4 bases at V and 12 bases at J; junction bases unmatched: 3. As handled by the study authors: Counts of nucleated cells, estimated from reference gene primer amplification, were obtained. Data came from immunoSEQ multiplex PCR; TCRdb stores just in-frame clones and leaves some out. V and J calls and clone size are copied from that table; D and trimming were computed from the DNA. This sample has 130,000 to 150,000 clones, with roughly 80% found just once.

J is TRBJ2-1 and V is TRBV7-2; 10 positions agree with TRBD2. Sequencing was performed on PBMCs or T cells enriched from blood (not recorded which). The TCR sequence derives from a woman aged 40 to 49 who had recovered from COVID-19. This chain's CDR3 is CASSSSGSRQFF. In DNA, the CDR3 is TGTGCCAGCAGCTCTAGCGGGAGTCGGCAGTTCTTC. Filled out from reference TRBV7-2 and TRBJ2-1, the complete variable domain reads GAGVSQSPSNKVTEKGKDVELRCDPISGHTALYWYRQSLGQGLEFLIYFQGNSAPDKSGLPSDRFSAERTGGSVSTLTIQRTQQEDSAVYLCASSSSGSRQFFGPGTRLTVL.